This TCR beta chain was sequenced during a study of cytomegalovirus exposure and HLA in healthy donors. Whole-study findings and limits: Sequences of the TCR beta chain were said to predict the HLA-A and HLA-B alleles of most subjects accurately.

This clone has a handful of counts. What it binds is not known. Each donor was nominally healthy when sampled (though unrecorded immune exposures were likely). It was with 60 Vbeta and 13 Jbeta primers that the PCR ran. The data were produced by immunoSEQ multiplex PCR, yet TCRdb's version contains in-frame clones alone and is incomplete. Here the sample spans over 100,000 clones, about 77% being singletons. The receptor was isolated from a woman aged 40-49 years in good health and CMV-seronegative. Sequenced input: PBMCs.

In nucleotides, the CDR3 is TGTGCCAGCAGCTTACGACGAGGTTTCGAGGACCAGCATTTT. Its translation is CASSLRRGFEDQHF. The V gene is TRBV7-9, the J gene TRBJ1-5; D remains ambiguous. V lost 2 bases and J 12 bases, leaving 17 bases between the germline ends. The CDR3 is 14 residues long. The germline CDR1 and CDR2 sequences are SEHNR and FQNEAQ (reference sequence).